This T cell receptor (beta chain) was sequenced during a study of blood T cells in healthy people across ages. Points from the study as a whole: Estimates based on one million T cells were treated as lower bounds. A conclusive naive versus antigen-experienced comparison was prevented by the unsorted PBMCs.

Those donating, healthy Caucasian individuals from Russia, were aged roughly 6 to 100. Each donor supplied around 9.6 milliliters of peripheral blood. Through a sample-barcoded 5' primer and a J-beta primer mix, a second PCR was run for 7 to 11 cycles. TCRdb called the 5' RACE reads again in MiXCR, with one record for every CDR3 protein. The sample contains approximately 700,000 distinct CDR3 sequences, roughly 30% of which appear only once. With 3 bases removed from V and 18 bases from J, the gap between germline ends came to 21 bases. The V gene's germline CDR1 is MNHEY and CDR2 SVGAGI. The CDR3 length is 14 residues. A remark on this clonotype: Its antigen is currently unknown.

V and J are TRBV6-5 and TRBJ1-6; D ambiguous. This sequence originates from a woman older than 75 in good health. Sequenced material: blood. The DNA of the CDR3 is TGTGCCAGCAGTTATAGCACTCCGGGTAATCACCCCCACTTT. The encoded protein is CASSYSTPGNHPHF.